This T cell receptor (beta chain) was observed in a study of blood T cell repertoires in COVID-19. Study summary: Material from acute and convalescent COVID-19 was sourced from the United States, Italy and Spain. The cDNA or gDNA used as material had been derived from T cells, B-cell-depleted T cells, or PBMCs.

This CDR3 is 14 amino acids long. The germline V gene has CDR1 SGHDN and CDR2 FVKESK. V was cut by 6 bases and J by 2 bases, with 12 bases left in between. Per the authors' pipeline: Counts of nucleated cells, estimated from reference gene primer amplification, were obtained. Some clones are missing from TCRdb's copy, which holds only in-frame ones; the method was immunoSEQ multiplex PCR. The DNA was the basis for D and trimming; V, J and clone size are from that table. The table records 43,000 or so clones, roughly four fifths of them present only once. Sequencing was carried out using peripheral blood. The chain carries TRBV14 and TRBJ2-3; D may be TRBD1 (6 bases). The receptor comes from a man aged 60 to 69 with active COVID-19. CDR3 sequence: CASSLRGTTDTQYF. The CDR3, as DNA: TGTGCCAGCAGTCTCAGGGGCACCACAGATACGCAGTATTTT. The entire variable domain, with the rest obtained from reference TRBV14 and TRBJ2-3, is as follows: EAGVTQFPSHSVIEKGQTVTLRCDPISGHDNLYWYRRVMGKEIKFLLHFVKESKQDESGMPNNRFLAERTGGTYSTLKVQPAELEDSGVYFCASSLRGTTDTQYFGPGTRLTVL.